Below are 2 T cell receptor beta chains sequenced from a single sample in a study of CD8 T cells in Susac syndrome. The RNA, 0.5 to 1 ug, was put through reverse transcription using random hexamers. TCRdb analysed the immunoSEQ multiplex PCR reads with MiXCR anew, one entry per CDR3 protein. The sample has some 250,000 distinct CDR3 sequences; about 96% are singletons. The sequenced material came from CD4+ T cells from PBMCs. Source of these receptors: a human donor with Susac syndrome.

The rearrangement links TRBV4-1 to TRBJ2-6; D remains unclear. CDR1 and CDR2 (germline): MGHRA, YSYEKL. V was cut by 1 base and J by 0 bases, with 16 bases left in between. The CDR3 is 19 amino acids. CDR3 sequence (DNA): TGCGCCAGCAGCCAAGGAAGACGGACCCCCTTCTCTGGGGCCAACGTCCTGACTTTC. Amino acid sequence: CASSQGRRTPFSGANVLTF.

The CDR3 protein is CASSLGMSLAGTNEQFF. CDR3 bases: TGTGCCAGCAGCTTAGGAATGAGTCTAGCGGGAACCAATGAGCAGTTCTTC. This chain connects TRBV7-9 to TRBJ2-1, with 9 nucleotides matching TRBD2. J lost 6 bases, V lost 1 base, and 10 bases had no gene match. Germline CDR1 and CDR2: SEHNR and FQNEAQ (reference sequence). CDR3 length: 17 residues.